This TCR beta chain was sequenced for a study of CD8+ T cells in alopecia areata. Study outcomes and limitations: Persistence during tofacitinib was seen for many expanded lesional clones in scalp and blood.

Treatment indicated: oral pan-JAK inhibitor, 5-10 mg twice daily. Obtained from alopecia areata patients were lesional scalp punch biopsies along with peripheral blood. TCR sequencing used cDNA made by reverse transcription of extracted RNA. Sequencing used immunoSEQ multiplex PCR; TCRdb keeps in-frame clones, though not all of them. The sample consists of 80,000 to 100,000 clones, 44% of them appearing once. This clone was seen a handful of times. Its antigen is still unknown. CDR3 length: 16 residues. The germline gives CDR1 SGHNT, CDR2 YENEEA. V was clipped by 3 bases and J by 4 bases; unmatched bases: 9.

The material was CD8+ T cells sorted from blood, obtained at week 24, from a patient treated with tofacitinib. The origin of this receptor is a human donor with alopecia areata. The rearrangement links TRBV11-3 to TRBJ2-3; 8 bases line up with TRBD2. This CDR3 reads CASSFRTGGRADTQYF. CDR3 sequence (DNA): TGTGCCAGCAGCTTTCGAACGGGAGGGAGGGCAGATACGCAGTATTTT.